This entry lists 24 T cell receptor beta chains sequenced from one sample in a study of identifying expanded T cells in peripheral blood. Assay: immunoSEQ multiplex PCR; the TCRdb copy retains only in-frame clones and omits some. Here the sample spans roughly 130,000 clones, roughly 90% being singletons. Sample: blood. The receptor set was obtained from a person between 18 and 70 years old in good health.

The chain carries TRBV29-1 and TRBJ1-1; 9 nucleotides match TRBD1. CDR1 and CDR2 (germline): SQVTM, ANQGSEA. The ends lost 3 bases at V and 3 bases at J; junction bases unmatched: 5. This CDR3 is 14 amino acids long. CDR3 in DNA: TGCAGCGTTGACCGGGACAGGGTGCACACTGAAGCTTTCTTT. Translated, it gives CSVDRDRVHTEAFF.

This chain links TRBV5-5 with TRBJ1-5; maybe TRBD1 (6 bases). Germline V lookup: CDR1 SGHKS, CDR2 YYEKEE (reference sequence). This CDR3 comprises 15 residues. The ends were cut back, 5 bases at V and 8 bases at J, with 20 bases in the middle. The CDR3 DNA is TGTGCCAGCAGTACGGGACAACTAAGGTTGGAGCCCCAGCATTTT. Amino acids: CASSTGQLRLEPQHF.

J is TRBJ2-7 and V is TRBV20-1, with TRBD1 as a possible D gene (5 bases). Trimming removed 7 bases at V and 2 bases at J, with 9 bases between. The V gene's germline CDR1 is DFQATT and CDR2 SNEGSKA (reference sequence). This CDR3 spans 11 amino acids. The CDR3 DNA sequence: TGCAGTGGTGACAGCCCCTACGAGCAGTACTTC. This translates into CSGDSPYEQYF.

This chain connects TRBV9 to TRBJ2-3; 8 nucleotides align to TRBD2. The CDR3 sequence is 17 residues long. Per the germline V gene, CDR1 is SGDLS and CDR2 is YYNGEE. J lost 3 bases, V lost 0 bases, and 9 bases had no gene match. The CDR3 DNA follows: TGTGCCAGCAGCGTAGGGGTCAGCGGGGGTGGGACAGATACGCAGTATTTT. Translation: CASSVGVSGGGTDTQYF.

The rearrangement joins TRBV7-2 to TRBJ2-7; the D gene is possibly TRBD2 (5 bases). V gave up 5 bases and J gave up 2 bases, with 25 bases separating them. CDR3 size: 18 residues. Germline CDR1 and CDR2: SGHTA and FQGNSA. The CDR3 is CASSPLDSEIPTPYEQYF. CDR3 DNA sequence: TGTGCCAGCAGCCCTTTGGATAGCGAGATACCAACGCCCTACGAGCAGTACTTC.

The CDR3 region has the DNA TGCGCCAGCAGCTTCTCTAGCGCCACCGGGGAGCTGTTTTTT. Amino acids: CASSFSSATGELFF. The rearrangement links TRBV5-1 to TRBJ2-2; a weak D match, TRBD2 (6 bases). V was clipped by 2 bases and J by 4 bases, with 9 bases between them. CDR3 length: 14 residues. Germline CDR1 and CDR2: SGHRS and YFSETQ.

Regarding this clone: The identical CDR3 is also encoded by other nucleotide sequences in the sample. This chain joins TRBV7-9 and TRBJ2-3; D not resolved. CDR3 size: 12 residues. Trimming removed 3 bases at V and 2 bases at J, with 3 bases between. Germline CDR1 SEHNR, CDR2 FQNEAQ (reference sequence). The CDR3 DNA reads as TGTGCCAGCAGCTTGGACACAGATACGCAGTATTTT. Amino acid sequence: CASSLDTDTQYF.

This CDR3 reads CSVETEYYGYTF. The CDR3 bases are TGCAGCGTTGAGACAGAGTACTATGGCTACACCTTC. The V and J genes are TRBV29-1 and TRBJ1-2, with D possibly TRBD1 on 5 matching bases. CDR1 is SQVTM and CDR2 is ANQGSEA in the germline V gene. Trimming cost V 3 bases and J 3 bases, with 8 bases left between them. CDR3 length: 12 amino acids. Full variable domain (missing parts from reference TRBV29-1 and TRBJ1-2): SAVISQKPSRDICQRGTSLTIQCQVDSQVTMMFWYRQQPGQSLTLIATANQGSEATYESGFVIDKFPISRPNLTFSTLTVSNMSPEDSSIYLCSVETEYYGYTFGSGTRLTVV.

J is TRBJ2-7 and V is TRBV7-2; TRBD2 is a possible D gene (5 bases). This CDR3 spans 15 amino acids. Trimming stripped 10 bases from V and 0 bases from J, with 19 bases between. CDR1 is SGHTA and CDR2 is FQGNSA in the germline V gene. CDR3 sequence reads: CATRPSLANSYEQYF. DNA of the CDR3: TGTGCCACCAGACCATCTCTAGCCAACTCCTACGAGCAGTACTTC.

This chain's CDR3 is CASSPQEVREQYF. CDR3 nucleotide sequence: TGTGCCAGCTCACCACAGGAAGTCCGGGAGCAGTACTTC. J is TRBJ2-7 and V is TRBV18; D unresolved. V lost 1 base to trimming and J lost 7 bases, with 11 bases between them. Germline assignment: CDR1 KGHSH and CDR2 LQKENI. This CDR3 region has 13 residues.

This chain connects TRBV2 to TRBJ1-5, with 7 positions matching TRBD1. The CDR3 consists of 14 residues. Trimming removed 5 bases from V and 3 bases from J; junction bases left unmatched: 4. The V gene's germline CDR1 is SNHLY and CDR2 FYNNEI. The CDR3 region has the DNA TGTGCCAGCAGTTTGACAGGGAACAATCAGCCCCAGCATTTT. Translation gives CASSLTGNNQPQHF. The variable domain in full, with the rest retrieved from reference TRBV2 and TRBJ1-5, is EPEVTQTPSHQVTQMGQEVILRCVPISNHLYFYWYRQILGQKVEFLVSFYNNEISEKSEIFDDQFSVERPDGSNFTLKIRSTKLEDSAMYFCASSLTGNNQPQHFGDGTRLSIL.

The rearrangement joins TRBV18 to TRBJ2-2; D is unclear. From germline, CDR1 is KGHSH and CDR2 LQKENI. The CDR3 covers 11 residues. V was trimmed by 9 bases and J by 6 bases, leaving 8 bases between them. CDR3 protein: CASGGPGELFF. The CDR3 DNA sequence: TGTGCCAGTGGTGGTCCCGGGGAGCTGTTTTTT.

CDR3 nucleotide sequence: TGTGCCAGCAGCCTGGGACAGACGAACACTGAAGCTTTCTTT. It specifies CASSLGQTNTEAFF. V gene TRBV7-9 combines with J gene TRBJ1-1, with 7 bases aligning to TRBD1. Germline-derived CDR1 and CDR2 are SEHNR and FQNEAQ (reference sequence). With V trimmed by 5 bases and J by 1 base, 4 bases remained unmatched. The CDR3 has 14 residues.

V usage is TRBV4-1 and J usage is TRBJ2-3; D might be TRBD1 (6 bases). The CDR3 extends over 15 amino acids. Germline V CDR1 and CDR2: MGHRA, YSYEKL. Trimming stripped 4 bases from V and 5 bases from J, with 16 bases between. CDR3 region: CASSRTGRGIDTQYF. As DNA, the CDR3 is TGCGCCAGCAGCCGCACTGGCAGGGGTATAGATACGCAGTATTTT.

This clone was seen a single time. This chain links TRBV7-6 with TRBJ2-3; the match to TRBD2 covers 8 bases. Germline V CDR1 and CDR2: SGHVS, FNYEAQ. The CDR3 runs to 15 residues. With V trimmed by 6 bases and J by 4 bases, 9 bases remained unmatched. CDR3 coding DNA: TGTGCCAGCAGTCCCAACGTGCGGGGGGCAGATACGCAGTATTTT. Translated: CASSPNVRGADTQYF.

This chain links TRBV7-2 with TRBJ2-7; D may be TRBD1 (6 bases). V lost 2 bases and J lost 0, with 8 bases in between. Germline V gives CDR1 SGHTA, CDR2 FQGNSA. The CDR3 totals 14 residues. The CDR3 protein is CASSLRQVSYEQYF. CDR3 bases: TGTGCCAGCAGCTTAAGACAGGTCTCCTACGAGCAGTACTTC.

The chain employs TRBV5-1 and TRBJ2-5; D tentatively fits TRBD1 or TRBD2 (5 bases each). The length of the CDR3 is 14 residues. Trimming stripped 4 bases from V and 2 bases from J, with 12 bases between. Germline CDR1 SGHRS, CDR2 YFSETQ. The chain's CDR3 is CASSTRDGQETQYF. Here the CDR3 DNA reads TGCGCCAGCAGCACCCGGGACGGTCAAGAGACCCAGTACTTC.

The V gene is TRBV2, the J gene TRBJ2-3; the D is unclear. Germline-derived CDR1 and CDR2 are SNHLY and FYNNEI. V shed 6 bases and J shed 0 bases, with 4 bases lying between them. This CDR3 contains 12 residues. This CDR3 reads CASSLSTDTQYF. As DNA, the CDR3 is TGTGCCAGCAGCCTAAGCACAGATACGCAGTATTTT.

This chain uses TRBV6-1 with TRBJ2-7; TRBD1 aligns across 9 bases. The CDR3 loop spans 14 amino acids. Germline assignment: CDR1 MNHNS and CDR2 SASEGT. V was clipped by 7 bases and J by 3 bases; unmatched bases: 7. Here the CDR3 reads CASTSGTGFYEQYF. Here the CDR3 DNA reads TGTGCCAGCACCTCCGGGACAGGGTTCTACGAGCAGTACTTC.

This chain joins TRBV4-2 and TRBJ1-1; D is uncertain. The germline V and J ends were trimmed by 1 base and 5 bases, with 8 bases remaining between them. The CDR3 runs to 13 residues. Germline CDR1 LGHNA, CDR2 YNFKEQ. The CDR3 DNA follows: TGTGCCAGCAGCCAAGTTCTGGGAACTGAAGCTTTCTTT. It encodes CASSQVLGTEAFF.

The J gene is TRBJ2-1, the V gene TRBV11-3; 11 positions match TRBD2. This CDR3 comprises 17 residues. Losses at the gene ends were 0 bases for V and 1 base for J; bases not matched to a gene: 2. Germline CDR1 is SGHNT and CDR2 is YENEEA. DNA for the CDR3: TGTGCCAGCAGCTTAGACCTAGCGGGGGGTTCCTACAATGAGCAGTTCTTC. This sequence encodes CASSLDLAGGSYNEQFF.

This chain uses TRBV27 with TRBJ2-7, with 8 bases aligning to TRBD2. Trimming removed 3 bases from V and 2 bases from J; junction bases left unmatched: 3. The germline V gene has CDR1 MNHEY and CDR2 SMNVEV (reference sequence). CDR3 length: 14 amino acids. Here the CDR3 DNA reads TGTGCCAGCAGTTTCCGGGAGGGGACCTACGAGCAGTACTTC. As protein: CASSFREGTYEQYF.

The J gene is TRBJ2-3, the V gene TRBV9; D is unresolved. Germline V lookup: CDR1 SGDLS, CDR2 YYNGEE. This CDR3 has 14 amino acids. V shed 3 bases and J shed 6 bases, with 14 bases lying between them. The CDR3 reads CASSGWGVMDTQYF. CDR3 bases: TGTGCCAGCAGCGGATGGGGTGTTATGGATACGCAGTATTTT.

The chain links TRBV28 to TRBJ2-7, with 13 nucleotides matching TRBD2. There are 15 residues in the CDR3. Germline CDR1 is MDHEN and CDR2 is SYDVKM. V shed 3 bases, J shed 3 bases, and the junction held 2 bases outside the gene matches. Here the CDR3 reads CASSFRTSGSYEQYF. The CDR3 nucleotides read TGTGCCAGCAGTTTCCGGACTAGCGGGAGCTACGAGCAGTACTTC.